Described below is a single T cell receptor (beta chain) sequence and its context. Looked up from germline, CDR1 is MDHEN and CDR2 is SYDVKM. V dropped 7 bases and J dropped 1 base, with 13 bases sitting between them. The CDR3 is 14 residues long. This table comes from immunoSEQ multiplex PCR, and its TCRdb copy is limited to in-frame clones, with some not included. The sample records about 100,000 clones, approximately 86% being singletons. This sample is drawn from a study of blood T cell repertoires in COVID-19. As for the study in general: The study drew acute and convalescent COVID-19 samples from the United States, Italy and Spain. Sources were T cells, B-cell-depleted T cells, or PBMCs; the material itself was cDNA or gDNA.

The chain recombines TRBV28 with TRBJ2-5; D is ambiguous. This TCR was recovered from an elderly man with acute or convalescent COVID-19. The source material was peripheral blood. Here the CDR3 DNA reads TGTGCCAGCATCGAGTCGGGTCTCCAAGAGACCCAGTACTTC. Protein product: CASIESGLQETQYF.